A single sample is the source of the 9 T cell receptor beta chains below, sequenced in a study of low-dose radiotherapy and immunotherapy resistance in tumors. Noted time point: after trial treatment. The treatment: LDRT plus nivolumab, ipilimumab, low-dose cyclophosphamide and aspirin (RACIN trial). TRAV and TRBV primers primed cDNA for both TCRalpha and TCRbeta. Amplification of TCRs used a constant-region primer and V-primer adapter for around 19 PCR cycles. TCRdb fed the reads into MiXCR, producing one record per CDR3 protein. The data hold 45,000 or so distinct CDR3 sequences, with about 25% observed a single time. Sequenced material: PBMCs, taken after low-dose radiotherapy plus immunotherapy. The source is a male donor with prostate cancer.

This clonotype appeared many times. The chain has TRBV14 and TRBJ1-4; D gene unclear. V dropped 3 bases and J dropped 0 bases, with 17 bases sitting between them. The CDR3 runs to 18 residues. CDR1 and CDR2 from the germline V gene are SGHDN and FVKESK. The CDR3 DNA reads TGTGCCAGCAGCCAGGATGACCTCTTCAGCCCAACTAATGAAAAACTGTTTTTT. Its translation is CASSQDDLFSPTNEKLFF.

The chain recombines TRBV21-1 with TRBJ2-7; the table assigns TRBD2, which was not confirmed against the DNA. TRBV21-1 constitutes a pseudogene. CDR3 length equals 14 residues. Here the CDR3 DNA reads TGTGCCAGCAGTACGGGACTAGTCCCCTACGAGCAGTACTTC. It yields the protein CASSTGLVPYEQYF.

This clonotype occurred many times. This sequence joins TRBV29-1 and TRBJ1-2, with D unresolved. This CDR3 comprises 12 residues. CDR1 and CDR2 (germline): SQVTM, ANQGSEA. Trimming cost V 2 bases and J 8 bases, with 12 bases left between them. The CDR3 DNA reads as TGCAGCGTTGAAAAGGGAATCGGCGGCTACACCTTC. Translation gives CSVEKGIGGYTF. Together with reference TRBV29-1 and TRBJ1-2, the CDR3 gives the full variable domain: SAVISQKPSRDICQRGTSLTIQCQVDSQVTMMFWYRQQPGQSLTLIATANQGSEATYESGFVIDKFPISRPNLTFSTLTVSNMSPEDSSIYLCSVEKGIGGYTFGSGTRLTVV.

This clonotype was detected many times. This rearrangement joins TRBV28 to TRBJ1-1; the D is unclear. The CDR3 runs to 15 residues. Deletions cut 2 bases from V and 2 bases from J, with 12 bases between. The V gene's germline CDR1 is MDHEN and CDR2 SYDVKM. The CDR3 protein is CASSLLIADNTEAFF. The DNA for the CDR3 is TGTGCCAGCAGTTTACTTATAGCCGATAACACTGAAGCTTTCTTT.

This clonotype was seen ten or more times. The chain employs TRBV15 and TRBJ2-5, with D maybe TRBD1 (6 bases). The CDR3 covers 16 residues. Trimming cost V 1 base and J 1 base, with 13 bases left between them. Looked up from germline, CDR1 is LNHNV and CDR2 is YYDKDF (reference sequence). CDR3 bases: TGTGCCACCAGCAGAGGGGAACAGGGCCCCCAAGAGACCCAGTACTTC. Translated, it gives CATSRGEQGPQETQYF.

For the CDR3, the DNA is TGTGCCAGTACCCAGACAGGGACGGGTCAGCCCCAGCATTTT. It translates to CASTQTGTGQPQHF. The chain has TRBV12-3 or TRBV12-4 and TRBJ1-5; 7 nucleotides match TRBD1. There are 14 residues in the CDR3. V shed 9 bases and J 6 bases; nucleotides not matched to a gene: 11.

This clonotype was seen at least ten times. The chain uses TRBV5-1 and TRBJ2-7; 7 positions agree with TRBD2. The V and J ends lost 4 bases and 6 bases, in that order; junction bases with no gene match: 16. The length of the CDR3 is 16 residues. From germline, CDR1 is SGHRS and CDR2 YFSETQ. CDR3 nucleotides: TGCGCCAGCAGCCCGGGAGGATTGGGAGCCTCAGGCGAGCAGTACTTC. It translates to CASSPGGLGASGEQYF.

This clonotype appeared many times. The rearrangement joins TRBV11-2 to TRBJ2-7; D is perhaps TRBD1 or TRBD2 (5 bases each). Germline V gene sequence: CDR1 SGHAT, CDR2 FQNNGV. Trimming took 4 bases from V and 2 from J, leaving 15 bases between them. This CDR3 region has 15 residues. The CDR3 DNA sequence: TGTGCCAGCAGCTCATCCGGGACCGACGCCTACGAGCAGTACTTC. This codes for CASSSSGTDAYEQYF. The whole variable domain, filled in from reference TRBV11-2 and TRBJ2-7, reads EAGVAQSPRYKIIEKRQSVAFWCNPISGHATLYWYQQILGQGPKLLIQFQNNGVVDDSQLPKDRFSAERLKGVDSTLKIQPAKLEDSAVYLCASSSSGTDAYEQYFGPGTRLTVT.

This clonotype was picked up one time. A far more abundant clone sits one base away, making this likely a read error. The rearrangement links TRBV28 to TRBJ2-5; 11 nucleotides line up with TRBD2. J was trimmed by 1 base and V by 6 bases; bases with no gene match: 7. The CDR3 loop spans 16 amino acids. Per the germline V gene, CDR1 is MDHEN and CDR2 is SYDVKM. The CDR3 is CASSLLAGGTQETQYF. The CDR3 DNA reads TGTGCCAGCAGCCTTCTAGCGGGGGGCACCCAAGAGACCCAGTACTTC.